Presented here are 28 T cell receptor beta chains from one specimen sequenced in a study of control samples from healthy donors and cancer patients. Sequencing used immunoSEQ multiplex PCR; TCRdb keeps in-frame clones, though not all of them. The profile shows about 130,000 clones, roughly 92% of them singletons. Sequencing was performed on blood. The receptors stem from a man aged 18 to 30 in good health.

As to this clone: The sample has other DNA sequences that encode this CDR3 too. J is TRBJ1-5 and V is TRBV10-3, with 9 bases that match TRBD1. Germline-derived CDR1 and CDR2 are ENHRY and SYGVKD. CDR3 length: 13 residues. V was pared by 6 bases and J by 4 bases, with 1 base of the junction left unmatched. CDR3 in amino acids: CAIRGQGNQPQHF. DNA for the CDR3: TGTGCCATCAGAGGACAGGGGAATCAGCCCCAGCATTTT.

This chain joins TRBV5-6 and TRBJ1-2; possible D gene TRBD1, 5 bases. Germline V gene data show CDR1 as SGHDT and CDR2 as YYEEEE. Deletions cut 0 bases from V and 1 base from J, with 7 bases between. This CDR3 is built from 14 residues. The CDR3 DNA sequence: TGTGCCAGCAGCTTGGTGGGACGTAACTATGGCTACACCTTC. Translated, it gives CASSLVGRNYGYTF.

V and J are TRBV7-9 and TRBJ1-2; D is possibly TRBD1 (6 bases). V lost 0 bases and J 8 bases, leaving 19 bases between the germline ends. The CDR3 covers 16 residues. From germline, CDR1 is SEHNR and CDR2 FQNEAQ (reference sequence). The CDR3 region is CASSLASHRVLGGYTF. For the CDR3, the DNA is TGTGCCAGCAGCTTAGCTTCCCACAGGGTATTGGGAGGCTACACCTTC.

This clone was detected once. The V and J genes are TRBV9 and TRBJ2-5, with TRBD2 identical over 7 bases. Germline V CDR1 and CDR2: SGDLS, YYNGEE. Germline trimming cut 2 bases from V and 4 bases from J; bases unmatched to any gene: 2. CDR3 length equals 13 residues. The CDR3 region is CASSVTGGETQYF. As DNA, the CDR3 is TGTGCCAGCAGCGTGACGGGAGGAGAGACCCAGTACTTC.

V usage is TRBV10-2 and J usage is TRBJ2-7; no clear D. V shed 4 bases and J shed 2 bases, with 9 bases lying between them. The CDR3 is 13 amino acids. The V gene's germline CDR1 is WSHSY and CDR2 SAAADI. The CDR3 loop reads CASSAGPPYEQYF. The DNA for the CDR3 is TGCGCCAGCAGTGCGGGCCCTCCCTACGAGCAGTACTTC.

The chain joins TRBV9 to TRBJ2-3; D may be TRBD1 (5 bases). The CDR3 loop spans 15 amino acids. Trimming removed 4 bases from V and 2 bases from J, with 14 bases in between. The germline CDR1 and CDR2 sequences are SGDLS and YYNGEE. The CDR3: CASSQGGHITDTQYF. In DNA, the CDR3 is TGTGCCAGCAGCCAGGGCGGACACATCACAGATACGCAGTATTTT.

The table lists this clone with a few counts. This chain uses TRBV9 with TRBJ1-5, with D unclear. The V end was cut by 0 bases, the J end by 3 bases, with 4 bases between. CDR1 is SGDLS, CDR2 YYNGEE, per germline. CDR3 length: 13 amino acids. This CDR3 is CASSVGLNQPQHF. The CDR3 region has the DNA TGTGCCAGCAGCGTAGGCCTCAATCAGCCCCAGCATTTT.

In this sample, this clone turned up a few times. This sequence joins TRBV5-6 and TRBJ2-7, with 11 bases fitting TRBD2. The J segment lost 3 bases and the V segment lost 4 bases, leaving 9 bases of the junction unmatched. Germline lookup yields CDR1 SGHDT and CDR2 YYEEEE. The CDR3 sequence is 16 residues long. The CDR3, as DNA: TGTGCCAGCAGCCACAAAAGGACTAGCGGGTTCTACGAGCAGTACTTC. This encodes CASSHKRTSGFYEQYF.

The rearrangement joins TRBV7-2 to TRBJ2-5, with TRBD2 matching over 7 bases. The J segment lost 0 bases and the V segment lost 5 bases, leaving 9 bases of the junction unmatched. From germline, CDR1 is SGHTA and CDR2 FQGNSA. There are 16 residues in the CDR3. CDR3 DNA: TGTGCCAGCAGCCCCGGGCGGGGGAACAACCAAGAGACCCAGTACTTC. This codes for CASSPGRGNNQETQYF. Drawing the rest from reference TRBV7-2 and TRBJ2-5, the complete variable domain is GAGVSQSPSNKVTEKGKDVELRCDPISGHTALYWYRQSLGQGLEFLIYFQGNSAPDKSGLPSDRFSAERTGGSVSTLTIQRTQQEDSAVYLCASSPGRGNNQETQYFGPGTRLLVL.

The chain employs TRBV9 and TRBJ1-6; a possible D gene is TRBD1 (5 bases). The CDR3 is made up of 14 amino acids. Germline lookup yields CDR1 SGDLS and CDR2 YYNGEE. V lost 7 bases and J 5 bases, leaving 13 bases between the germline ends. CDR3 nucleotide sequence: TGTGCCAGCGGCAGGGACGGAGATAATTCACCCCTCCACTTT. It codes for CASGRDGDNSPLHF.

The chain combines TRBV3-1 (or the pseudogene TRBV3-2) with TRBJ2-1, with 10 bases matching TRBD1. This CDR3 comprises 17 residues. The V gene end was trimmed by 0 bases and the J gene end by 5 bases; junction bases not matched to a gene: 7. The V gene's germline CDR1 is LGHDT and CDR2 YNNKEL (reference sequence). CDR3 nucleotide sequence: TGTGCCAGCAGCCAAGATCCGGGACAGGGGTGGAACAATGAGCAGTTCTTC. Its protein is CASSQDPGQGWNNEQFF.

CDR3 bases: TGTGCCAGCAGCCTGAAGGGAGGGCGTACTGAAGCTTTCTTT. It encodes CASSLKGGRTEAFF. The chain carries TRBV2 and TRBJ1-1; no definite D call. CDR1 is SNHLY and CDR2 is FYNNEI in the germline V gene. The CDR3 extends over 14 amino acids. Trimming took 6 bases from V and 5 from J, leaving 16 bases between them.

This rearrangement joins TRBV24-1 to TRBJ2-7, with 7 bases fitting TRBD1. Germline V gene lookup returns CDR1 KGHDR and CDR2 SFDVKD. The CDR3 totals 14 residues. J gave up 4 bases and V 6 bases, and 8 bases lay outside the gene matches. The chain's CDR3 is CATSYGQAGYEQYF. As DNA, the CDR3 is TGTGCCACCAGTTACGGACAGGCTGGATACGAGCAGTACTTC.

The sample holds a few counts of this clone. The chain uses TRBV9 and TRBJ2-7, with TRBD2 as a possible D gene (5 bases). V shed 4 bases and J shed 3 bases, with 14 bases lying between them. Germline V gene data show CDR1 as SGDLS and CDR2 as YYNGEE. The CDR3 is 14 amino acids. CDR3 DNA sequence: TGTGCCAGCAGCTTACGGACTGGATTCTACGAGCAGTACTTC. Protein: CASSLRTGFYEQYF.

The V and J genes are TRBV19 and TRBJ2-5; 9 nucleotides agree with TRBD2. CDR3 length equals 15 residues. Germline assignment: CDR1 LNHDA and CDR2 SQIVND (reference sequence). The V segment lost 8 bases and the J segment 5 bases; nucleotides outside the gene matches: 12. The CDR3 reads CASARYSGGSETQYF. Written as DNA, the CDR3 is TGTGCCAGTGCCCGTTATAGCGGGGGTTCGGAGACCCAGTACTTC.

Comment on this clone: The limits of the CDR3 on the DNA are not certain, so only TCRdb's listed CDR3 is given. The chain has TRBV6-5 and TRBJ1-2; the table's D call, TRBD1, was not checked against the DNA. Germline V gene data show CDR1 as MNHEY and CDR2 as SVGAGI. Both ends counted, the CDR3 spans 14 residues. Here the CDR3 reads CASSYAGQFGAGTF.

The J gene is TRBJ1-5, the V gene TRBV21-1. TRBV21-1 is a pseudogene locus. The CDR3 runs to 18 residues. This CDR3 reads CASSTLRRGYRGNQPQHF. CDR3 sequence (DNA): TGTGCCAGCAGCACCCTTAGGAGAGGGTATCGGGGCAATCAGCCCCAGCATTTT.

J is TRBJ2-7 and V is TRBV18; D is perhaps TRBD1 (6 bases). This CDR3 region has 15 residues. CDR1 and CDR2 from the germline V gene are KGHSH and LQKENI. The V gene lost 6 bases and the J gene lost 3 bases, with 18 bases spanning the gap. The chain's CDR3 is CASSQQGNRNYEQYF. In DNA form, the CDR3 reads TGTGCCAGCTCCCAACAGGGAAATAGGAACTACGAGCAGTACTTC.

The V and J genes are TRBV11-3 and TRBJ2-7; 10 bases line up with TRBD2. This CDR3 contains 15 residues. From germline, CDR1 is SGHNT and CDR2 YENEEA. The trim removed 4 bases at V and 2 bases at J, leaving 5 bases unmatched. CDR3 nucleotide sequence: TGTGCCAGCAGCTCCGGACTAGCGGAGACCTACGAGCAGTACTTC. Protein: CASSSGLAETYEQYF.

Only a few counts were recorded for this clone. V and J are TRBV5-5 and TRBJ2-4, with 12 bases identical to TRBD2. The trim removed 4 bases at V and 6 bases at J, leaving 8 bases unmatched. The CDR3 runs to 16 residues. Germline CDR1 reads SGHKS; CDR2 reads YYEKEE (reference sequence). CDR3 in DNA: TGTGCCAGCAGCACCACACTAGCGGGGGGCCTAAACATTCAGTACTTC. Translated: CASSTTLAGGLNIQYF. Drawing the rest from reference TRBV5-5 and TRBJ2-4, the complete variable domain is DAGVTQSPTHLIKTRGQQVTLRCSPISGHKSVSWYQQVLGQGPQFIFQYYEKEERGRGNFPDRFSARQFPNYSSELNVNALLLGDSALYLCASSTTLAGGLNIQYFGAGTRLSVL.

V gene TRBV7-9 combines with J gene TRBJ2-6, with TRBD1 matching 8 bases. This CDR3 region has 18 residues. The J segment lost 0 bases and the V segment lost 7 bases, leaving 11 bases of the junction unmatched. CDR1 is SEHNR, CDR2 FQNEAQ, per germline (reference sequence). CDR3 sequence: CASIRVGTGSSGANVLTF. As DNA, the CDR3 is TGTGCCAGCATCAGGGTAGGGACAGGTAGCTCTGGGGCCAACGTCCTGACTTTC.

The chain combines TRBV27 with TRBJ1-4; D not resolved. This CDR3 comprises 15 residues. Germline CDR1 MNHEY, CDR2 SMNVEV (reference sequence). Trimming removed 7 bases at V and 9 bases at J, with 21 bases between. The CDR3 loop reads CASTSSWAGRKKLFF. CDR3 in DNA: TGTGCCAGCACTAGTTCTTGGGCCGGGAGAAAAAAACTGTTTTTT.

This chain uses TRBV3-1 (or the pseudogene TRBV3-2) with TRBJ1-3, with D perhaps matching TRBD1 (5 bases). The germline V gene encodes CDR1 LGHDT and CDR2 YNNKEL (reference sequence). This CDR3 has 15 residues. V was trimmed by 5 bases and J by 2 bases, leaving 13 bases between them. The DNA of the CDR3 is TGTGCCAGCAGCTCCTACCAGGGAACTGGAAACACCATATATTTT. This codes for CASSSYQGTGNTIYF.

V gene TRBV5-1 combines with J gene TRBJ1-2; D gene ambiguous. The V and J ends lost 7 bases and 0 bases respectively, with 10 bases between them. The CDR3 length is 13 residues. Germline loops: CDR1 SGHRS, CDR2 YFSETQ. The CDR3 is CASASGSNYGYTF. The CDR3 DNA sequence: TGCGCCAGCGCCTCCGGGTCTAACTATGGCTACACCTTC.

The CDR3 DNA is TGCAGCGTCACCCCGCAGGACAGGGGCAGCTACGAGCAGTACTTC. This gives the protein CSVTPQDRGSYEQYF. The rearrangement joins TRBV29-1 to TRBJ2-7; 9 bases are shared with TRBD1. Germline assignment: CDR1 SQVTM and CDR2 ANQGSEA. The CDR3 covers 15 residues. The trim removed 6 bases at V and 3 bases at J, leaving 12 bases unmatched.

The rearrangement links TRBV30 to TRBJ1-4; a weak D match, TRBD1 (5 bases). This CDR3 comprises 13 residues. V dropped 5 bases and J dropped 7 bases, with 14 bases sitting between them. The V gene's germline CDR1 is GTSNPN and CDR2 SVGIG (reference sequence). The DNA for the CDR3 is TGTGCCTGGGAGGCCGGGACTCGTGAAAAACTGTTTTTT. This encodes CAWEAGTREKLFF.

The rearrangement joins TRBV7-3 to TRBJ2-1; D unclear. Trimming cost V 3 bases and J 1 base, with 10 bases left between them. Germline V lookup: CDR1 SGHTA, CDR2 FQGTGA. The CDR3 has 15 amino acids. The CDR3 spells CASSLGDSSYNEQFF. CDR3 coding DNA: TGTGCCAGCAGCTTGGGCGACTCTTCCTACAATGAGCAGTTCTTC. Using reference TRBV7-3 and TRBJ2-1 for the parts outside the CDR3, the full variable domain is GAGVSQTPSNKVTEKGKYVELRCDPISGHTALYWYRQSLGQGPEFLIYFQGTGAADDSGLPNDRFFAVRPEGSVSTLKIQRTERGDSAVYLCASSLGDSSYNEQFFGPGTRLTVL.

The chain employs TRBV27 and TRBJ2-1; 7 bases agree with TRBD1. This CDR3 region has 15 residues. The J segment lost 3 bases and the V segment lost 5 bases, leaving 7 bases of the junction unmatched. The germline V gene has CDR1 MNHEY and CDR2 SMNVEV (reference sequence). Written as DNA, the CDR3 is TGTGCCAGCAGTCCCACAGGGGCCCTCTACAATGAGCAGTTCTTC. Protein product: CASSPTGALYNEQFF.